This is a list of T cell receptor beta chains from one sample in a study of blood T cells in healthy people across ages. TCRdb re-called the 5' RACE reads with MiXCR, one entry per CDR3 protein. The table shows about 640,000 distinct CDR3 sequences, with roughly 58% occurring only once. The specimen sequenced was blood. These TCRs come from a man aged 55 to 70 in good health. Each CDR3 is given with its conserved first and last residue. A D gene is named only where the DNA matches it firmly. Clone size, where shown, is once, few, many, or a class for clones that have expanded.

cdr3_aa | cdr3_nt | j_call | v_call | clone_size | d_call
CASMEGEVLNEKLFF | TGTGCCAGCATGGAGGGAGAGGTTCTAAATGAAAAACTGTTTTTT | TRBJ1-4 | TRBV12-3/TRBV12-4 | - | -
CASSAGWASTDTQYF | TGCGCCAGCAGCGCCGGGTGGGCTAGCACAGATACGCAGTATTTT | TRBJ2-3 | TRBV5-1 | - | -
CSARQGGSSTDTQYF | TGCAGTGCCCGACAGGGCGGCTCTAGCACAGATACGCAGTATTTT | TRBJ2-3 | TRBV20-1 | - | TRBD1
CSARGGGHEQYF | TGCAGTGCCCGAGGGGGGGGCCACGAGCAGTACTTC | TRBJ2-7 | TRBV20-1 | - | -
CASSSFEGRRDEKLFF | TGTGCCAGCAGCTCGTTCGAAGGGCGACGGGATGAAAAACTGTTTTTT | TRBJ1-4 | TRBV5-6 | - | -
CASSLVASGTLSYEQYF | TGTGCCAGCAGCTTAGTGGCTAGCGGGACCCTCTCCTACGAGCAGTACTTC | TRBJ2-7 | TRBV7-2 | few | TRBD2
CASSARGDSPLHF | TGTGCCAGCAGTGCCAGGGGTGATTCACCCCTCCACTTT | TRBJ1-6 | TRBV2 | - | -
CASSGELSNQPQHF | TGTGCCAGCAGTGGGGAACTTAGCAATCAGCCCCAGCATTTT | TRBJ1-5 | TRBV6-1 | - | -
CASSQGEAGHTYEQYF | TGTGCCAGCAGCCAAGGCGAGGCGGGACACACCTACGAGCAGTACTTC | TRBJ2-7 | TRBV3-1 | few | -
CASSLAPGTHFNYGYTF | TGTGCCAGCAGCTTGGCCCCAGGGACACATTTTAACTATGGCTACACCTTC | TRBJ1-2 | TRBV5-5 | - | -
CASSQDMVERESGANVLTF | TGTGCCAGCAGCCAAGATATGGTGGAGCGGGAGTCTGGGGCCAACGTCCTGACTTTC | TRBJ2-6 | TRBV4-2 | few | TRBD2
CASSLDGTGGNTEAFF | TGCGCCAGCAGCTTGGATGGGACAGGCGGTAACACTGAAGCTTTCTTT | TRBJ1-1 | TRBV5-1 | once | TRBD1
CASSANTGRETQYF | TGTGCCAGCAGCGCGAATACAGGGCGAGAGACCCAGTACTTC | TRBJ2-5 | TRBV9 | - | -
CASSSGQGAQEQYF | TGCGCCAGCAGCAGCGGACAGGGGGCGCAGGAGCAGTACTTC | TRBJ2-5 | TRBV5-1 | - | TRBD1
CASSRRTRINNYGYTF | TGTGCCAGCAGCCGGAGGACAAGGATCAATAACTATGGCTACACCTTC | TRBJ1-2 | TRBV6-5 | - | -
CASSQDQSSYNEQFF | TGTGCCAGCAGCCAGGACCAAAGCTCCTACAATGAGCAGTTCTTC | TRBJ2-1 | TRBV4-2 | few | -
CASSPAGVGYTEAFF | TGTGCCAGCTCACCCGCAGGAGTCGGGTACACTGAAGCTTTCTTT | TRBJ1-1 | TRBV18 | few | -
CASSYQVNTEAFF | TGTGCCAGCAGTTACCAGGTGAACACTGAAGCTTTCTTT | TRBJ1-1 | TRBV6-5 | - | -
CADVATDTDTQYF | TGTGCTGACGTGGCGACGGACACAGATACGCAGTATTTT | TRBJ2-3 | TRBV2 | - | -
CASSSRENSPLHF | TGCGCCAGCAGCTCGAGAGAGAATTCACCCCTCCACTTT | TRBJ1-6 | TRBV5-1 | - | -
CSARAGGAKNIQYF | TGCAGTGCTAGAGCGGGGGGAGCCAAAAACATTCAGTACTTC | TRBJ2-4 | TRBV20-1 | - | TRBD2
CASSYSQDAKNIQYF | TGTGCCAGCAGTTACTCACAGGATGCCAAAAACATTCAGTACTTC | TRBJ2-4 | TRBV6-5 | few | -
CASSLGLAGLEQYF | TGTGCCAGCAGTTTAGGACTAGCGGGGCTTGAGCAGTACTTC | TRBJ2-4 | TRBV12-3/TRBV12-4 | - | TRBD2
CSPRLAGEETQYF | TGCAGCCCGAGACTAGCGGGGGAAGAGACCCAGTACTTC | TRBJ2-5 | TRBV29-1 | once | TRBD2
CASSPGGGLGTQYF | TGTGCCAGCAGTCCCGGGGGGGGGCTCGGTACGCAGTATTTT | TRBJ2-3 | TRBV6-5 | - | TRBD2
CSASGTGASETQYF | TGCAGTGCCAGTGGGACAGGGGCTTCGGAGACCCAGTACTTC | TRBJ2-5 | TRBV20-1 | - | TRBD1
CASANGHAYGYTF | TGTGCCAGCGCCAACGGGCATGCCTACGGCTACACCTTC | TRBJ1-2 | TRBV28 | - | -
CAISALTGNYGYTF | TGTGCCATCAGTGCCCTGACAGGCAACTATGGCTACACCTTC | TRBJ1-2 | TRBV10-3 | - | -
CASSPNWGYDAQYF | TGTGCCAGCAGCCCTAACTGGGGGTATGACGCTCAGTACTTC | TRBJ2-4 | TRBV9 | - | -
CASSRTSGGPSSYNEQFF | TGTGCCAGCAGTCGAACTAGCGGGGGTCCTAGCTCCTACAATGAGCAGTTCTTC | TRBJ2-1 | TRBV6-1 | many | TRBD2
CASSRNGGRETQYF | TGTGCCAGCAGCCGTAACGGGGGCCGGGAGACCCAGTACTTC | TRBJ2-5 | TRBV7-2 | few | -
CASSLEPGQGAKNIQYF | TGCGCCAGCAGCTTGGAACCGGGACAGGGGGCCAAAAACATTCAGTACTTC | TRBJ2-4 | TRBV5-1 | once | TRBD1
CAISARGTYGYTF | TGTGCCATCAGTGCAAGGGGGACCTATGGCTACACCTTC | TRBJ1-2 | TRBV10-3 | - | -
CASSFTGVGGTEAFF | TGTGCCAGCAGCTTCACGGGGGTCGGGGGCACTGAAGCTTTCTTT | TRBJ1-1 | TRBV7-2 | - | -
CASSQDQEFGNEQFF | TGCGCCAGCAGCCAAGATCAGGAGTTCGGGAATGAGCAGTTCTTC | TRBJ2-1 | TRBV4-1 | few | -
CASSFRQYAGELFF | TGTGCCAGCAGTTTTCGACAGTACGCCGGGGAGCTGTTTTTT | TRBJ2-2 | TRBV12-3/TRBV12-4 | - | -
CASSQDRGGQPQHF | TGTGCCAGCAGCCAAGATAGAGGGGGTCAGCCCCAGCATTTT | TRBJ1-5 | TRBV4-2 | - | -
CASRTTGEETQYF | TGTGCCAGTAGAACGACAGGGGAAGAGACCCAGTACTTC | TRBJ2-5 | TRBV19 | few | TRBD1
CASRRTGGGYGYTF | TGCGCCAGCCGACGTACAGGGGGCGGCTATGGCTACACCTTC | TRBJ1-2 | TRBV5-1 | few | TRBD1
CASSLVGQSYEQYF | TGTGCCAGCAGTTTAGTGGGACAGTCCTACGAGCAGTACTTC | TRBJ2-7 | TRBV27 | few | TRBD1
CASSLLRQGATYEQYF | TGTGCCAGCTCACTCCTACGACAGGGGGCAACCTACGAGCAGTACTTC | TRBJ2-7 | TRBV18 | - | TRBD1
CASSLASGSNYGYTF | TGCGCCAGCAGCTTGGCCTCGGGTTCTAACTATGGCTACACCTTC | TRBJ1-2 | TRBV5-1 | - | -
CASSPYTGPSQYF | TGCGCCAGCAGCCCTTATACTGGACCATCACAGTACTTC | TRBJ2-4 | TRBV5-1 | few | -
CASRQPGQGYEQYF | TGTGCCAGCAGGCAACCGGGACAGGGCTACGAGCAGTACTTC | TRBJ2-7 | TRBV6-1 | once | TRBD1
CASSFGLARQFF | TGTGCCAGCAGCTTTGGACTAGCGAGGCAGTTCTTC | TRBJ2-1 | TRBV13 | - | TRBD2
CSARAGLASYF | TGCAGTGCTAGAGCGGGACTAGCATCGTATTTT | TRBJ2-3 | TRBV20-1 | - | TRBD2
CASSPRQGGEKLFF | TGTGCCAGCAGCCCGCGACAGGGTGGGGAAAAACTGTTTTTT | TRBJ1-4 | TRBV7-2 | - | TRBD1
CASSPIEETQYF | TGTGCCAGCAGTCCTATCGAGGAGACCCAGTACTTC | TRBJ2-5 | TRBV27 | few | -
CASSEISGSYGYTF | TGTGCCAGCAGTGAAATTTCAGGGAGCTATGGCTACACCTTC | TRBJ1-2 | TRBV2 | once | -
CASSMGSTDTQYF | TGTGCCAGCAGTATGGGTAGCACAGATACGCAGTATTTT | TRBJ2-3 | TRBV12-3/TRBV12-4 | - | -